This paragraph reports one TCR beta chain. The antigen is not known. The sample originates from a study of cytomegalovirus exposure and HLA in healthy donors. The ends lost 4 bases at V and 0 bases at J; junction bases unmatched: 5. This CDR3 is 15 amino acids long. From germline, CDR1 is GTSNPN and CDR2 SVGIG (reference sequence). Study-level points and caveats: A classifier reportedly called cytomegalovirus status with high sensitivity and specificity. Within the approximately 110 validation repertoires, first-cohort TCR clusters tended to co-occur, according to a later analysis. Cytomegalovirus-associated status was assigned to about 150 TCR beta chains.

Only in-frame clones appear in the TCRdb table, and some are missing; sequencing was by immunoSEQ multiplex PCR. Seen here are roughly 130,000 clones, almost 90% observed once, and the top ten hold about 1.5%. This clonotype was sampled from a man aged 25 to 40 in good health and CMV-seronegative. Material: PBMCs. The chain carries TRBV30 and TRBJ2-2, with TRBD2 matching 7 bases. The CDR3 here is CAWNGGNPNTGELFF. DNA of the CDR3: TGTGCCTGGAACGGGGGGAATCCGAACACCGGGGAGCTGTTTTTT. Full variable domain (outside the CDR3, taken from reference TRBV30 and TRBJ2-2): SQTIHQWPATLVQPVGSPLSLECTVEGTSNPNLYWYRQAAGRGLQLLFYSVGIGQISSEVPQNLSASRPQDRQFILSSKKLLLSDSGFYLCAWNGGNPNTGELFFGEGSRLTVL.